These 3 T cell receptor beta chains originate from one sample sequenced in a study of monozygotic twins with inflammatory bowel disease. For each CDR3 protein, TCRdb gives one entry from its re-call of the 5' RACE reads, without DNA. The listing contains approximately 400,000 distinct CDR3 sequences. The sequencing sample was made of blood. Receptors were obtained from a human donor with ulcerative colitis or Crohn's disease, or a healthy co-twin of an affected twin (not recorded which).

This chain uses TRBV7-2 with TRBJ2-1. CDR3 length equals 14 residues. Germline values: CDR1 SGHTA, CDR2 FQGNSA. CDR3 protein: CASSLGSVGREQFF.

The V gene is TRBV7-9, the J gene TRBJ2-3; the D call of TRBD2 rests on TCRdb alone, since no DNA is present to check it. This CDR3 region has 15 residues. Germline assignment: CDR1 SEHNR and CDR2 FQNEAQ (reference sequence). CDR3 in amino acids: CASSLEAGRTDTQYF.

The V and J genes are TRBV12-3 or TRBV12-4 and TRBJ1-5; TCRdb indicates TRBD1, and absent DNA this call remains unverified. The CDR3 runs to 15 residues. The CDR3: CASVQTGRGGSAQHF.